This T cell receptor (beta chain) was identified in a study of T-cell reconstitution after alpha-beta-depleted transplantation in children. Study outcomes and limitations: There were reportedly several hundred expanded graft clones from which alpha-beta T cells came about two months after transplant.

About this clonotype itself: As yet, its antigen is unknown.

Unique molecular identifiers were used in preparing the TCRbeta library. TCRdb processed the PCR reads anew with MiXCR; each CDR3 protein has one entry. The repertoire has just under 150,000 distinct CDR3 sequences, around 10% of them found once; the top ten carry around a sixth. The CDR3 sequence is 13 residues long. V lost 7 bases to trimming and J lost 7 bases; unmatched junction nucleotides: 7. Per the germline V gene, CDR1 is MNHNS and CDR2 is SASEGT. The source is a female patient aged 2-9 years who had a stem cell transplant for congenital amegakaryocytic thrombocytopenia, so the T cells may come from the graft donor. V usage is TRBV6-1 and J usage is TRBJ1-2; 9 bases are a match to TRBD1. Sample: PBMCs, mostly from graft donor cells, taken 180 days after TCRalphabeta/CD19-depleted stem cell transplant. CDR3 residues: CASTWTGETGYTF. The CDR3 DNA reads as TGTGCCAGCACCTGGACAGGGGAGACTGGCTACACCTTC.